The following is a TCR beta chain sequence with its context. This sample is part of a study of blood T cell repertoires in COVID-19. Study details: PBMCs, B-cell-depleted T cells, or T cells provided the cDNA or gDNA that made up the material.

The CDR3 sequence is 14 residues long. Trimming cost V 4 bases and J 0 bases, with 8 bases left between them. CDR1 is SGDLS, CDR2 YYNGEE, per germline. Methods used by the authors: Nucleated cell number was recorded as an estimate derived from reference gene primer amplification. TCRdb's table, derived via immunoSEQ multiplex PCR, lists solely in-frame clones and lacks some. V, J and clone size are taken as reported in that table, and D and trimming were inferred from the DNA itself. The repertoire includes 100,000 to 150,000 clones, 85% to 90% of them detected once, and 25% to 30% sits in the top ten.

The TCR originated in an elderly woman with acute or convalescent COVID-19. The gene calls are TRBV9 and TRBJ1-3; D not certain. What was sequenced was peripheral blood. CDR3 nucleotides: TGTGCCAGCAGCTCGGGTTCCTCTGGAAACACCATATATTTT. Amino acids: CASSSGSSGNTIYF.